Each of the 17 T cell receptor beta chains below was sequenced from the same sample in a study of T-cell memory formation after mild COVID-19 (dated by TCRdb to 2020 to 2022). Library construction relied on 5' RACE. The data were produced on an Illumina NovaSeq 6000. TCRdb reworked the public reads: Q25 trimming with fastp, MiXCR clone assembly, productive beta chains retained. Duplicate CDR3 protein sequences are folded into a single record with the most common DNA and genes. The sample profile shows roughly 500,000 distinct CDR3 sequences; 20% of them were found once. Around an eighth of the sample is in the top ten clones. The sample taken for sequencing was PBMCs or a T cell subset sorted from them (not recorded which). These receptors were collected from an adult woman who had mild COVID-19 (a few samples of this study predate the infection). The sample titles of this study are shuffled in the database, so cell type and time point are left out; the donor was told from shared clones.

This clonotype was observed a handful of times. CDR3 sequence (DNA): TGTGCCAGCAGTCCCGTATCCGGGACAGCCTATGGCTACACCTTC. Protein: CASSPVSGTAYGYTF. This chain connects TRBV27 to TRBJ1-2, with 7 bases fitting TRBD1. Germline CDR1 MNHEY, CDR2 SMNVEV (reference sequence). V shed 5 bases, J shed 4 bases, and the junction held 10 bases outside the gene matches. The CDR3 has 15 residues.

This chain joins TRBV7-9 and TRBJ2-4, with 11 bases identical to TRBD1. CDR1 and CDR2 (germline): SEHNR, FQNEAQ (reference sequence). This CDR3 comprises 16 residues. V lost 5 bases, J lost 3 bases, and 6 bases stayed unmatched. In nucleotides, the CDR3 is TGTGCCAGCAGCACGGACAGGGGGCCAGGCAAAAACATTCAGTACTTC. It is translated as CASSTDRGPGKNIQYF.

This CDR3 is CASILIPGLAGKSEQFF. The CDR3 coding sequence is TGTGCCAGCATCCTAATCCCTGGACTAGCGGGAAAGAGTGAGCAGTTCTTC. The gene calls are TRBV12-3 or TRBV12-4 and TRBJ2-1, with 12 nucleotides matching TRBD2. Unmatched junction bases numbered 16, after V lost 7 bases and J lost 9 bases. This CDR3 has 17 amino acids.

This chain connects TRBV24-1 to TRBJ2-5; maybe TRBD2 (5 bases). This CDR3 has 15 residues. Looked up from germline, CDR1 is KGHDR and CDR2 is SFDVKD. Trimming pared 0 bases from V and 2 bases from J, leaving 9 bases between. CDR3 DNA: TGTGCCACCAGTGATTTGCGGGAACCTCAAGAGACCCAGTACTTC. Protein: CATSDLREPQETQYF.

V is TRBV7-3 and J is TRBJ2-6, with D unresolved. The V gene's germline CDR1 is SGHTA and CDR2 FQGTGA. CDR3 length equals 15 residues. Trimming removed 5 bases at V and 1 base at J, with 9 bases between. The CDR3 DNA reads TGTGCCAGCAGCACTCCTGGTTCTGGGGCCAACGTCCTGACTTTC. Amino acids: CASSTPGSGANVLTF. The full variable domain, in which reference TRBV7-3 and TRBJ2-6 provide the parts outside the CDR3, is GAGVSQTPSNKVTEKGKYVELRCDPISGHTALYWYRQSLGQGPEFLIYFQGTGAADDSGLPNDRFFAVRPEGSVSTLKIQRTERGDSAVYLCASSTPGSGANVLTFGAGSRLTVL.

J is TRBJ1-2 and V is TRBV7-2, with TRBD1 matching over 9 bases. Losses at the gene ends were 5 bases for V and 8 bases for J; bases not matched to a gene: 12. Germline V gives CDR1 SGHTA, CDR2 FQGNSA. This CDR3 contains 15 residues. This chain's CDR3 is CASSPLTGGALGYTF. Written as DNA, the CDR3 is TGTGCCAGCAGCCCGCTCACAGGGGGCGCACTGGGCTACACCTTC.

This chain's CDR3 is CASSPNGGPAEAFF. In nucleotides, the CDR3 is TGTGCCAGCTCACCGAATGGGGGGCCGGCTGAAGCTTTCTTT. This rearrangement joins TRBV18 to TRBJ1-1; D may be TRBD1 (6 bases). Trimming cost V 3 bases and J 6 bases, with 14 bases left between them. This CDR3 spans 14 amino acids. CDR1 is KGHSH, CDR2 LQKENI, per germline.

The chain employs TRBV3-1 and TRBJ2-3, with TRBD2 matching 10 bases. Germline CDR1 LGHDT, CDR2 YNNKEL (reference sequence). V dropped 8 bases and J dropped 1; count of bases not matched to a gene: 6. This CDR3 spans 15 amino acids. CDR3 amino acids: CASAGLAGGTDTQYF. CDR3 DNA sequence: TGTGCCAGCGCCGGGCTAGCGGGGGGCACAGATACGCAGTATTTT.

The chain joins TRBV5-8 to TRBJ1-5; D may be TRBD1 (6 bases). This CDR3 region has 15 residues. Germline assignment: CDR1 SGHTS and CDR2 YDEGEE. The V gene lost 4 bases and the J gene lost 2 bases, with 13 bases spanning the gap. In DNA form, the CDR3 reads TGTGCCAGCAGCAGGGGGGGTTTTGGCAATCAGCCCCAGCATTTT. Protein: CASSRGGFGNQPQHF.

CDR3: CASRSTSGRGRPGDGANVLTF. The CDR3 DNA follows: TGTGCCAGCAGGTCCACGTCTGGCAGGGGGCGCCCCGGGGATGGGGCCAACGTCCTGACTTTC. This chain joins TRBV7-2 and TRBJ2-6; 8 nucleotides line up with TRBD1. The CDR3 has 21 amino acids. The V gene end was trimmed by 6 bases and the J gene end by 3 bases; junction bases not matched to a gene: 22. CDR1 is SGHTA, CDR2 FQGNSA, per germline.

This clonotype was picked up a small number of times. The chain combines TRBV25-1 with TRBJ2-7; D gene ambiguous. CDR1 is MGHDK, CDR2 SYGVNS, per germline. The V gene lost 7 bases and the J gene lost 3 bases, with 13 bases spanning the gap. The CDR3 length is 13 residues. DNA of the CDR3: TGTGCCAGCATGGGGTATGGAGACTACGAGCAGTACTTC. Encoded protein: CASMGYGDYEQYF.

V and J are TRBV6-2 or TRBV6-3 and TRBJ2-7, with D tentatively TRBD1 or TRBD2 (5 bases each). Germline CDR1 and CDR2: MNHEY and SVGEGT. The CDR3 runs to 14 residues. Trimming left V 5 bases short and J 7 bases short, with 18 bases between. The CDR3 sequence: CASSVLRDPQEQYF. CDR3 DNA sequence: TGTGCCAGCAGTGTACTCCGGGACCCTCAGGAGCAGTACTTC.

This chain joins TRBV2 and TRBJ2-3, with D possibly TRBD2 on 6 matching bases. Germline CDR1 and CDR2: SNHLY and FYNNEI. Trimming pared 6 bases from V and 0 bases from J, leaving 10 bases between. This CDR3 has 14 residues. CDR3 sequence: CASSAGRSTDTQYF. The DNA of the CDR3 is TGTGCCAGCAGCGCGGGACGGAGCACAGATACGCAGTATTTT.

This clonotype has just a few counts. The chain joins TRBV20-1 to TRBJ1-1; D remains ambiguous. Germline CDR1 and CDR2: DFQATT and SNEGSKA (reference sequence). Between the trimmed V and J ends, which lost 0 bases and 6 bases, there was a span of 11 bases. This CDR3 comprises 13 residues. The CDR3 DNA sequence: TGCAGTGCTAGAGACCCCCGTGGGGCTGAAGCTTTCTTT. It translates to CSARDPRGAEAFF.

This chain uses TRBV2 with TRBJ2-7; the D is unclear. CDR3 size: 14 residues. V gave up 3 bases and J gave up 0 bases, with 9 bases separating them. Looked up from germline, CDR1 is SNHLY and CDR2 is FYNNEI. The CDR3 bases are TGTGCCAGCAGTGAGGCATGGGTCTCCTACGAGCAGTACTTC. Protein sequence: CASSEAWVSYEQYF.

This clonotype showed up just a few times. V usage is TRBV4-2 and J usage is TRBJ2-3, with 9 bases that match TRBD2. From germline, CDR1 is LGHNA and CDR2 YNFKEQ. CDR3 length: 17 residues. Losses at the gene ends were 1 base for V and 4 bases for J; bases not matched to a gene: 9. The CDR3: CASSQVLPGLAADTQYF. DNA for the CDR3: TGTGCCAGCAGCCAAGTCCTACCGGGACTAGCAGCAGATACGCAGTATTTT.

CDR3 nucleotides: TGTGCCAGCAGCTCTCCCCGACAGTATACAGATACGCAGTATTTT. Its protein product is CASSSPRQYTDTQYF. This rearrangement joins TRBV7-2 to TRBJ2-3; D is possibly TRBD1 (5 bases). This CDR3 region has 15 residues. V lost 4 bases and J 3 bases, leaving 14 bases between the germline ends. Germline V gene data show CDR1 as SGHTA and CDR2 as FQGNSA.